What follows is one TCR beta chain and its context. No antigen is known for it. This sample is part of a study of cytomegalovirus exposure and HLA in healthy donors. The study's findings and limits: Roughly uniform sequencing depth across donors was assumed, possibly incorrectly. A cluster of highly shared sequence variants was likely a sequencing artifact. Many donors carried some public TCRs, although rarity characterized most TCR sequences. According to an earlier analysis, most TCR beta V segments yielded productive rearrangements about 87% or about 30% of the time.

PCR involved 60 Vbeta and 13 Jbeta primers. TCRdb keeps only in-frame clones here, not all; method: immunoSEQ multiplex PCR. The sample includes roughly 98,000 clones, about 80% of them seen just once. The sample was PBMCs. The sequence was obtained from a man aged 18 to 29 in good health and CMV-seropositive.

The CDR3, as DNA: TGTGCCAGCAGTTTAAACAGGAACACAGATACGCAGTATTTT. Translation: CASSLNRNTDTQYF. J is TRBJ2-3 and V is TRBV27, with D tentatively TRBD1 (5 bases). V lost 2 bases to trimming and J lost 2 bases, with 8 bases between them. Germline loops: CDR1 MNHEY, CDR2 SMNVEV (reference sequence). The CDR3 covers 14 residues.